This is a list of T cell receptor beta chains from one sample in a study of OX40 agonist ivuxolimab in advanced cancers. TCRdb keeps only in-frame clones here, not all; method: immunoSEQ multiplex PCR. Of tens of thousands of clones detected, around nine tenths appear once; the ten largest clones hold about 3.8%. This material consisted of CD4+ or CD8+ T cells sorted from blood, taken in a trial of the OX40 agonist ivuxolimab. The source is an adult with an advanced solid tumor such as melanoma, head and neck, liver or kidney cancer. CDR3s leave out the opening cysteine and the closing phenylalanine or tryptophan. Fields, in order: clone size, V gene, D gene, CDR3 protein. A D gene is named only where the DNA matches it firmly. Only some rows state a clone size, as once, few, many or a class for expanded clones.

clone size: -; V gene: TRBV28; D gene: -; CDR3 protein: ASSPRRQQY
clone size: -; V gene: TRBV7-9; D gene: -; CDR3 protein: ASRGGVGYNEQF
clone size: -; V gene: TRBV18; D gene: -; CDR3 protein: ASSPFASEKETQY
clone size: -; V gene: TRBV7-9; D gene: TRBD1; CDR3 protein: ASSYGTGGYNEQF
clone size: -; V gene: TRBV11-2; D gene: TRBD1; CDR3 protein: ASSLGQNMNTEAF
clone size: -; V gene: TRBV28; D gene: -; CDR3 protein: ASSTNYGYT
clone size: -; V gene: TRBV28; D gene: -; CDR3 protein: ASSLGGGIRSYEQY
clone size: -; V gene: TRBV19; D gene: -; CDR3 protein: ASSYTWLTDTQY
clone size: -; V gene: TRBV5-6; D gene: -; CDR3 protein: ASSLAEGRVVVRNTIY
clone size: few; V gene: TRBV10-1; D gene: -; CDR3 protein: ASSESGPNSPLH
clone size: -; V gene: TRBV4-2; D gene: -; CDR3 protein: ASSSDFSGNTIY
clone size: -; V gene: TRBV7-2; D gene: -; CDR3 protein: ASSLSGAINQPQH
clone size: -; V gene: TRBV7-6; D gene: TRBD1; CDR3 protein: ASSLEDRAGTEAF
clone size: -; V gene: TRBV10-3; D gene: TRBD1; CDR3 protein: AIGGQGNEQY